This paragraph covers one T cell receptor (beta chain) sequence. These data belong to a study of control samples from healthy donors and cancer patients. The V and J ends lost 4 bases and 7 bases respectively, with 4 bases between them. CDR1 MNHEY and CDR2 SVGAGI come from the germline V gene. The CDR3 length is 10 residues. Sequencing used immunoSEQ multiplex PCR; TCRdb keeps in-frame clones, though not all of them. The table records some 120,000 clones, 85% to 95% of them present only once. The genes are TRBV6-5 and TRBJ1-2; D call uncertain. The receptor was derived from a man older than 75 with head and neck cancer. The sample consisted of PBMCs. CDR3 nucleotides: TGTGCCAGCAGTTCCACTGGCTACACCTTC. Translated, it gives CASSSTGYTF.